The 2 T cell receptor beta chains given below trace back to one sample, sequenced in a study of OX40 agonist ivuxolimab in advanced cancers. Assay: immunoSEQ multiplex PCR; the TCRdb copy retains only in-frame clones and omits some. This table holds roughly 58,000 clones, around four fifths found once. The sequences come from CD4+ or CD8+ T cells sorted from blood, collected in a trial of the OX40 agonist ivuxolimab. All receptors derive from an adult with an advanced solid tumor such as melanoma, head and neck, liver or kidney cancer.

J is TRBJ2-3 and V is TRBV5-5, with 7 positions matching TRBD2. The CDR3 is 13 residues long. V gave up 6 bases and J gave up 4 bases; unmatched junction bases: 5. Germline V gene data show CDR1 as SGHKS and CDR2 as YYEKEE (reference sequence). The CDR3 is CASTIGGADTQYF. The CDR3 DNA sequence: TGTGCCAGCACCATTGGGGGGGCAGATACGCAGTATTTT.

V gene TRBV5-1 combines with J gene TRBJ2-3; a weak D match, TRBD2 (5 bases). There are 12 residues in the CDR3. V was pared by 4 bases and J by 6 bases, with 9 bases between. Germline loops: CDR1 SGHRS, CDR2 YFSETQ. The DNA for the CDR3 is TGCGCCAGCAGCGTCACGGGGGATACGCAGTATTTT. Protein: CASSVTGDTQYF.